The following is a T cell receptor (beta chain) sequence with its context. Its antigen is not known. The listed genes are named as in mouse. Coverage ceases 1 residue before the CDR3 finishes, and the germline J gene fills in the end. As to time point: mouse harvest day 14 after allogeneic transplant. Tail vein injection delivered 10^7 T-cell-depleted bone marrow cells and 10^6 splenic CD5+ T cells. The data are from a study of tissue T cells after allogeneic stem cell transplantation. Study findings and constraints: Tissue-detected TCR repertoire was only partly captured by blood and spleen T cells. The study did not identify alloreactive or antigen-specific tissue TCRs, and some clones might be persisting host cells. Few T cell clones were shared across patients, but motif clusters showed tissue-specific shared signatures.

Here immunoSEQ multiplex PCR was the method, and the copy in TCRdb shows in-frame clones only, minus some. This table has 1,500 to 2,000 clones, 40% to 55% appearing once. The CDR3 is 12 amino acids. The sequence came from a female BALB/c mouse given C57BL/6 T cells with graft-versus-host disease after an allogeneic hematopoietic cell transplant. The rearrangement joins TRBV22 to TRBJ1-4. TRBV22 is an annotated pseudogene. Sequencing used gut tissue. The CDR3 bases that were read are TGTGCCAGGCAGGTGGGGGCCGAAAGATTATTT. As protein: CARQVGAERLF. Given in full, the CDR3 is CARQVGAERLFF.